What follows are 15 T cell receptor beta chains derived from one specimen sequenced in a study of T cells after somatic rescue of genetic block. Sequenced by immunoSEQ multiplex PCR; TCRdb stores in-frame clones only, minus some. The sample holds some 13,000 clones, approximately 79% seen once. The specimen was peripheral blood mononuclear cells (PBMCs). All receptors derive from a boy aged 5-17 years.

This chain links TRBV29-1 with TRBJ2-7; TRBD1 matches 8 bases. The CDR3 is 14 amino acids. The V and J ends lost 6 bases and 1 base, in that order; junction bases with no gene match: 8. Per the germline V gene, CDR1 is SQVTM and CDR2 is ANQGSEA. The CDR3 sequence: CSVEDRAQSYEQYF. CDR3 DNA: TGCAGCGTCGAGGACAGGGCTCAGTCCTACGAGCAGTACTTC.

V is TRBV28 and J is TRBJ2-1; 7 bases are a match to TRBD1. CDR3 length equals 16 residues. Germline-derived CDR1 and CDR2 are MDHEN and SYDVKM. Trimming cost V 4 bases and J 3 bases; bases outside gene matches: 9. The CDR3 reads CASSSPWTGVYNEQFF. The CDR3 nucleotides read TGTGCCAGCAGTTCTCCATGGACAGGCGTCTACAATGAGCAGTTCTTC.

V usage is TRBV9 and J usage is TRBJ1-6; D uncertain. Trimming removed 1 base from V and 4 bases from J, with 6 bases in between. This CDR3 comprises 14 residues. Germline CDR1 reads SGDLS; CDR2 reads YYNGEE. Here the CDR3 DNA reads TGTGCCAGCAGCGTAACCTGGTATAATTCACCCCTCCACTTT. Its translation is CASSVTWYNSPLHF.

The CDR3 DNA reads as TGCAGCGTTGCGCGCGGGGACAATGAGCAGTTCTTC. It is translated as CSVARGDNEQFF. The rearrangement links TRBV29-1 to TRBJ2-1; maybe TRBD2 (6 bases). V gave up 4 bases and J gave up 5 bases, with 9 bases separating them. The CDR3 totals 12 residues. From germline, CDR1 is SQVTM and CDR2 ANQGSEA.

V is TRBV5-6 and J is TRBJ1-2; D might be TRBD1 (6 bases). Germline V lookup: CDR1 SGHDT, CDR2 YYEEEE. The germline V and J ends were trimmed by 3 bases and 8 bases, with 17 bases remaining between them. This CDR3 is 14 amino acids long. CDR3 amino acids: CASSSRGGPNGYTF. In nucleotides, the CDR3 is TGTGCCAGCAGCTCCCGTGGGGGCCCAAACGGCTACACCTTC.

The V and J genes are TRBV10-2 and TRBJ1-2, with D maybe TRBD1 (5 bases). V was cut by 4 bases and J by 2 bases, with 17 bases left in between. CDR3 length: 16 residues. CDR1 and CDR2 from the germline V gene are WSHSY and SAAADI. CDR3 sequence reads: CASSGQIGTLNYGYTF. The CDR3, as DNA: TGCGCCAGCAGTGGGCAGATAGGGACCCTCAACTATGGCTACACCTTC.

The CDR3 region has the DNA TGTGCCAGCAGCTTAGGGGGAACTAGCGGGAGCACAGATACGCAGTATTTT. Its translation is CASSLGGTSGSTDTQYF. V usage is TRBV11-2 and J usage is TRBJ2-3, with 9 bases identical to TRBD2. There are 17 residues in the CDR3. Germline V gives CDR1 SGHAT, CDR2 FQNNGV. Trimming at V came to 1 base and at J to 0 bases, leaving 5 bases not matched to a gene.

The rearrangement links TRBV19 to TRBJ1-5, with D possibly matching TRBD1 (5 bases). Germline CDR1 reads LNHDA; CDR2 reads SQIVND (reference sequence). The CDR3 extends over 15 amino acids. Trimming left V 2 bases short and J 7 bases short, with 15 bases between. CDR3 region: CASSIIWQGGQPQHF. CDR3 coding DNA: TGTGCCAGTAGTATAATTTGGCAGGGTGGCCAGCCCCAGCATTTT.

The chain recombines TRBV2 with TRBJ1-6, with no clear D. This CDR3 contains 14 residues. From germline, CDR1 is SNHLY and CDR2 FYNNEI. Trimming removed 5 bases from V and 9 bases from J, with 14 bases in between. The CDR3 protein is CASSPGEEASPLHF. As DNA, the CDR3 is TGTGCCAGCAGTCCCGGAGAGGAAGCTTCACCCCTCCACTTT.

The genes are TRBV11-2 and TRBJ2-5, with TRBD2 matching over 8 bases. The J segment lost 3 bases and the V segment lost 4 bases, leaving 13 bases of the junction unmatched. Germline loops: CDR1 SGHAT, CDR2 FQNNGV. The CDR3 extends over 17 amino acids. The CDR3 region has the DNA TGTGCCAGCAGCTCCCTCCCGTCCACTAGCGGAGAAGAGACCCAGTACTTC. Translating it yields CASSSLPSTSGEETQYF.

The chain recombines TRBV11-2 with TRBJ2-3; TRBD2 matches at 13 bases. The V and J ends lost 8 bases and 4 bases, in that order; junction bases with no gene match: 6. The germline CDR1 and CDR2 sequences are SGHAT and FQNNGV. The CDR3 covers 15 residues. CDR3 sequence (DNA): TGTGCCAGCGGATGGACTAGCGGGGGCCCAGATACGCAGTATTTT. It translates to CASGWTSGGPDTQYF.

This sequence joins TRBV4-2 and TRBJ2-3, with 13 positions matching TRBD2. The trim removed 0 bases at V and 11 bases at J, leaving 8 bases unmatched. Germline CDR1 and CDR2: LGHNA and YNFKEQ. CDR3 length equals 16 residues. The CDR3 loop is CASSQDSGTSGMVQYF. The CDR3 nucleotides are TGTGCCAGCAGCCAAGATAGCGGGACTAGCGGGATGGTGCAGTATTTT.

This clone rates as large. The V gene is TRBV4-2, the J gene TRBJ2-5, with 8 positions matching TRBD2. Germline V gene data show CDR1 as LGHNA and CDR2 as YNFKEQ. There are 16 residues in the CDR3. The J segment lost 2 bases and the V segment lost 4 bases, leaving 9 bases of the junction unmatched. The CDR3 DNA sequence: TGTGCCAGCAGCCCGGGTGCGGGGGGCCATCAAGAGACCCAGTACTTC. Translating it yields CASSPGAGGHQETQYF.

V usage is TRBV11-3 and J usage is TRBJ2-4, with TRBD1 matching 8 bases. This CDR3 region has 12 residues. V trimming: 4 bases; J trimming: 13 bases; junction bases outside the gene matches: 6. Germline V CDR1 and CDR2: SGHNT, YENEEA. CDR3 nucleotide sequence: TGTGCCAGCAGCTCACAGGGGGGTAGGCAGTACTTC. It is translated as CASSSQGGRQYF.

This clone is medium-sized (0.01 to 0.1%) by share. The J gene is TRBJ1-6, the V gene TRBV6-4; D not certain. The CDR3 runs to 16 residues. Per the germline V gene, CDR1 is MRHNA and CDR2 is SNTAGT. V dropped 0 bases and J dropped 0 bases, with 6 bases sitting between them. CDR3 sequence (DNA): TGTGCCAGCAGTGACTCGAGGGACTCCTATAATTCACCCCTCCACTTT. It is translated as CASSDSRDSYNSPLHF.